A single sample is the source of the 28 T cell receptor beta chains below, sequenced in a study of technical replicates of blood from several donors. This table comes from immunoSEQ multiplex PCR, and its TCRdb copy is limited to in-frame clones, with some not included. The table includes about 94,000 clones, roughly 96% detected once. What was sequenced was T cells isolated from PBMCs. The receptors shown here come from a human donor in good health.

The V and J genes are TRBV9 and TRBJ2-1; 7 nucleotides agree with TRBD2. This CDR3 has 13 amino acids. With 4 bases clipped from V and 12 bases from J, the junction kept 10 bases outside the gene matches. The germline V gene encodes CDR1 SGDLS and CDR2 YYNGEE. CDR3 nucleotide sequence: TGTGCCAGCAGCCCCAGTGGCGGGGGTAGGCAGTTCTTC. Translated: CASSPSGGGRQFF.

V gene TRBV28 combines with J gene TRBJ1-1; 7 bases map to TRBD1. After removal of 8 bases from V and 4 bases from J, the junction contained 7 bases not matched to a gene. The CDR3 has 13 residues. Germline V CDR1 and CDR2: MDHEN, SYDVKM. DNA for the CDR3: TGTGCCAGCTTCGGACAGGCGGGCACTGAAGCTTTCTTT. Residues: CASFGQAGTEAFF.

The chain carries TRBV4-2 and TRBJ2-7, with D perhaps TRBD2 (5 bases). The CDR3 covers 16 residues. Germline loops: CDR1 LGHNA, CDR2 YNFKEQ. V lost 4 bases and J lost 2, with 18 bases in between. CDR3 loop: CASSPSPGIRAYEQYF. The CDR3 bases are TGTGCCAGCAGCCCTAGCCCCGGGATTAGGGCCTACGAGCAGTACTTC.

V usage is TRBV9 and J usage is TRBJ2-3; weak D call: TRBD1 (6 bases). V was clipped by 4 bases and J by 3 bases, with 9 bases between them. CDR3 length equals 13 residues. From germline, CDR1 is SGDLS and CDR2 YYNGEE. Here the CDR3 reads CASSLGQTDTQYF. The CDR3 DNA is TGTGCCAGCAGCTTAGGACAGACAGATACGCAGTATTTT.

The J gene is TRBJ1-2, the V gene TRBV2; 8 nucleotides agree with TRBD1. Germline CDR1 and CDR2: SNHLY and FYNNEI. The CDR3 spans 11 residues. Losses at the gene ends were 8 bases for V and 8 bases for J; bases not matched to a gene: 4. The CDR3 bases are TGTGCCAGCGGACAGGGTGGAGGCTACACCTTC. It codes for CASGQGGGYTF. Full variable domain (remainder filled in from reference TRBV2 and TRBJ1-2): EPEVTQTPSHQVTQMGQEVILRCVPISNHLYFYWYRQILGQKVEFLVSFYNNEISEKSEIFDDQFSVERPDGSNFTLKIRSTKLEDSAMYFCASGQGGGYTFGSGTRLTVV.

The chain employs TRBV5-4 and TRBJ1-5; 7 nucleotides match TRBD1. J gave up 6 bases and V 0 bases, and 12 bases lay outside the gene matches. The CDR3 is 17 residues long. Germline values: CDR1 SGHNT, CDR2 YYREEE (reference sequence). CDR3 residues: CASSLGGGGGAIQPQHF. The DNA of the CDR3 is TGTGCCAGCAGCTTGGGGGGAGGAGGGGGCGCGATTCAGCCCCAGCATTTT.

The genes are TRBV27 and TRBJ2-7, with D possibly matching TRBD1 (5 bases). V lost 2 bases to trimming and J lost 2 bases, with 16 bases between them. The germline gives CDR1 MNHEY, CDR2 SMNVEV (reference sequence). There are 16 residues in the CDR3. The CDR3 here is CASSLLGQAFTYEQYF. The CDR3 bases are TGTGCCAGCAGTTTACTGGGGCAGGCTTTTACCTACGAGCAGTACTTC.

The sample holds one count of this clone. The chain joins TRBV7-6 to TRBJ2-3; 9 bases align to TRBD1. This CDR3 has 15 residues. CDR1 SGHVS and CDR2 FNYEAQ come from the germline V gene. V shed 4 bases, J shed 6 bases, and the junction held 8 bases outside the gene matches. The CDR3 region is CASSSRDRVIDTQYF. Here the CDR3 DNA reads TGTGCCAGCAGCTCCCGGGACAGGGTCATCGATACGCAGTATTTT.

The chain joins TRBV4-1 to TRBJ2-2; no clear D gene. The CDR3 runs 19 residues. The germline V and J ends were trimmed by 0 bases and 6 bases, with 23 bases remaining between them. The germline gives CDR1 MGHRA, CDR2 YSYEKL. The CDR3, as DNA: TGCGCCAGCAGCCAAGATATGCTTTTTCTGAACATGGTCGCCGGGGAGCTGTTTTTT. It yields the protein CASSQDMLFLNMVAGELFF.

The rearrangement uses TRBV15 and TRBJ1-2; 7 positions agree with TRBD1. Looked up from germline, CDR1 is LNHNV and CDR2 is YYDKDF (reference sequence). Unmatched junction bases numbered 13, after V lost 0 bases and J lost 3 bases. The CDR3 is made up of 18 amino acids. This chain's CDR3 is CATSRDRGLLLQDYGYTF. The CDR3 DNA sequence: TGTGCCACCAGCAGAGATAGGGGGCTTCTCCTACAGGACTATGGCTACACCTTC.

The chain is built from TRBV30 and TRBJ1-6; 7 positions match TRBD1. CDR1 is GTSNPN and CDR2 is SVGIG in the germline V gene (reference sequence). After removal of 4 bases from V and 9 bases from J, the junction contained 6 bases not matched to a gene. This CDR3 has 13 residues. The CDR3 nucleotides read TGTGCCTGGAAGGGGGCAGGGGTTTCACCCCTCCACTTT. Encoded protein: CAWKGAGVSPLHF.

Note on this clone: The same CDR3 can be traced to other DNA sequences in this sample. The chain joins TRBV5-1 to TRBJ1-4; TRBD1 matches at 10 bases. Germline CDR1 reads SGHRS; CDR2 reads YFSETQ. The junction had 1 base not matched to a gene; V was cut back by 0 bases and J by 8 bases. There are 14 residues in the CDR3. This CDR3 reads CASSLGTGGEKLFF. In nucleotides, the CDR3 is TGCGCCAGCAGCTTGGGGACAGGGGGGGAAAAACTGTTTTTT.

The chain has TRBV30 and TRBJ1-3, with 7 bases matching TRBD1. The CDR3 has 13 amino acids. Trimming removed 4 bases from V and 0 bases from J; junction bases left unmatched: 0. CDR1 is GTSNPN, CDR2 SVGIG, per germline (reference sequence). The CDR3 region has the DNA TGTGCCTGGAACAGGGGCTCTGGAAACACCATATATTTT. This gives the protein CAWNRGSGNTIYF.

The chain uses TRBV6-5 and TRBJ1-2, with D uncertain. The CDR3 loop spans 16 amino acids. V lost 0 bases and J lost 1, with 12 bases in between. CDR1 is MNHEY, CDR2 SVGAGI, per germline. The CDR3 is CASSYSLEPLNYGYTF. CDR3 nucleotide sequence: TGTGCCAGCAGTTACTCGCTGGAGCCACTTAACTATGGCTACACCTTC.

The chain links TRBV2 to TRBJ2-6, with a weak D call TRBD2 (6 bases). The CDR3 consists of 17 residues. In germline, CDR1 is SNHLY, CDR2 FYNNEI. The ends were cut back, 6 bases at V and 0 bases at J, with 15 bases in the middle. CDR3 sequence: CASRVGGTFSGANVLTF. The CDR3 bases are TGTGCCAGCAGGGTGGGGGGAACCTTCTCTGGGGCCAACGTCCTGACTTTC. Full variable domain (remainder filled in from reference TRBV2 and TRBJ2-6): EPEVTQTPSHQVTQMGQEVILRCVPISNHLYFYWYRQILGQKVEFLVSFYNNEISEKSEIFDDQFSVERPDGSNFTLKIRSTKLEDSAMYFCASRVGGTFSGANVLTFGAGSRLTVL.

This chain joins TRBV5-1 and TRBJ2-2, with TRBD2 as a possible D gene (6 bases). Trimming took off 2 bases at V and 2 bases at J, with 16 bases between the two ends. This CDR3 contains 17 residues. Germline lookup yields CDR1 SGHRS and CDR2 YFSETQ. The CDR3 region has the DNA TGCGCCAGCAGCTTTGGAGGGCCGGGAGTTAACACCGGGGAGCTGTTTTTT. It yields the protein CASSFGGPGVNTGELFF.

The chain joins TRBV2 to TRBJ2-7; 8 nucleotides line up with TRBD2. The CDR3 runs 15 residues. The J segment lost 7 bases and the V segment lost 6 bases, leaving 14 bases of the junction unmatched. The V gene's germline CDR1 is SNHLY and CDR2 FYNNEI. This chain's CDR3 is CASSLSSGMEWEQYF. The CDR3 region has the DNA TGTGCCAGCAGCCTAAGTAGCGGGATGGAATGGGAGCAGTACTTC.

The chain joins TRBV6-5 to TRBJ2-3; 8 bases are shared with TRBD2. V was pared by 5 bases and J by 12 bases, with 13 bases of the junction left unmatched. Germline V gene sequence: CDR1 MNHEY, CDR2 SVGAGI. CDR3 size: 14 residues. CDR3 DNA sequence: TGTGCCAGCAGTCAACTACCTTTTGCGGGGGGCCAGTATTTT. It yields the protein CASSQLPFAGGQYF.

CDR3 coding DNA: TGTGCCATCAGTGAGTCAACTCCGGGACTAGCGGGAGCTGAGCAGTTCTTC. Residues: CAISESTPGLAGAEQFF. This chain connects TRBV10-3 to TRBJ2-1; 14 bases map to TRBD2. V dropped 0 bases and J dropped 9; count of bases not matched to a gene: 7. The CDR3 has 17 residues. Germline assignment: CDR1 ENHRY and CDR2 SYGVKD.

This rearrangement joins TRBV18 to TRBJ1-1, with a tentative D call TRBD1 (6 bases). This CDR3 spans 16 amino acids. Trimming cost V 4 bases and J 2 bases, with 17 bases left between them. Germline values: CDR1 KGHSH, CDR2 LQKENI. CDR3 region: CASSRTPDSSNTEAFF. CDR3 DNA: TGTGCCAGCTCACGAACACCGGACAGCTCTAACACTGAAGCTTTCTTT.

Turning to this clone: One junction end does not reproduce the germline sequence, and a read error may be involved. The CDR3 nucleotides read TGCGCCAGCAGCCAAGTCTTCCCGGGGAGCTATACACAGTATTTT. Residues: CASSQVFPGSYTQYF. The gene calls are TRBV4-1 and TRBJ2-3; D perhaps matches TRBD2 (5 bases). The CDR3 covers 15 residues. Germline CDR1 reads MGHRA; CDR2 reads YSYEKL.

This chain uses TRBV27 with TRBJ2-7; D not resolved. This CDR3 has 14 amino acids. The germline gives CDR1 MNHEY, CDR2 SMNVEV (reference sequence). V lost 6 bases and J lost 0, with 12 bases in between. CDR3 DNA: TGTGCCAGCAGCCTCTCCACATTCTCCTACGAGCAGTACTTC. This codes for CASSLSTFSYEQYF.

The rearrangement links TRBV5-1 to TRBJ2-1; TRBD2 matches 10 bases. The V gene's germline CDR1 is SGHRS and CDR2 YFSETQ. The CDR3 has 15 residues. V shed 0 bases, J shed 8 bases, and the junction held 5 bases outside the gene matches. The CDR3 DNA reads TGCGCCAGCAGCTTGGTGGCTAGCGGGAGTTATGAGCAGTTCTTC. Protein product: CASSLVASGSYEQFF.

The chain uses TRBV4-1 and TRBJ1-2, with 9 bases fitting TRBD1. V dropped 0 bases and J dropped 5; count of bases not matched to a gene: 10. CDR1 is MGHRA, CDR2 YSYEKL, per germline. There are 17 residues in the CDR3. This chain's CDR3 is CASSQESSPTGGYGYTF. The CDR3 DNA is TGCGCCAGCAGCCAAGAATCGTCCCCGACAGGGGGATATGGCTACACCTTC.

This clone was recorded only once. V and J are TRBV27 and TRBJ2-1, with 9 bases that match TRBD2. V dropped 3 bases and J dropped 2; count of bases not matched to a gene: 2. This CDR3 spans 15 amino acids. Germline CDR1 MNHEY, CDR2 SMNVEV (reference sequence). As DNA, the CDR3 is TGTGCCAGCAGTTTGACTAGCGGACCCTACAATGAGCAGTTCTTC. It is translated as CASSLTSGPYNEQFF.

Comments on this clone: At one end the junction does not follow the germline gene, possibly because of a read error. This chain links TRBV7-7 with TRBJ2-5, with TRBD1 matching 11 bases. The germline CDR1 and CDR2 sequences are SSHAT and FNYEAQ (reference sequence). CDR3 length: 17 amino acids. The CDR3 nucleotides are TGTGCTAGCAGCTTAGTGGCCGGGACAGGGGGGCAAGAGACCCAGTACTTC. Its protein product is CASSLVAGTGGQETQYF.

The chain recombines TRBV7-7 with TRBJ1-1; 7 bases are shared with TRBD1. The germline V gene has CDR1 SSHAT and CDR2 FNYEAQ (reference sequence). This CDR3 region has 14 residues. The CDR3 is CARLETGRNTEAFF. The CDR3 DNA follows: TGTGCTAGACTTGAGACAGGGAGGAACACTGAAGCTTTCTTT.

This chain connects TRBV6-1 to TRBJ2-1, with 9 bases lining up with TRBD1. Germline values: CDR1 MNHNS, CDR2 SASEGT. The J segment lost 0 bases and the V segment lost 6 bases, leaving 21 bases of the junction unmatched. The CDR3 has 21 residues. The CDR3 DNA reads TGTGCCAGCAGCGAAATCGTTCCGGGACAGGGATTTATGGGCTCCTACAATGAGCAGTTCTTC. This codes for CASSEIVPGQGFMGSYNEQFF.